This TCR beta chain was obtained from a study of T cells in Graves' hyperthyroidism and ophthalmopathy. The CDR3 regions of TCR beta were amplified from RNA transcripts. TCR CDR3 regions were first amplified by RT-PCR with HTBI primers. MiXCR, applied by TCRdb to the multiplex PCR reads, yields one record per CDR3 protein. Among under 400,000 distinct CDR3 sequences listed, roughly 13% were seen once. A patient was excluded if there was uncontrolled infection, other autoimmune disease, pregnancy or lactation. This clonotype was seen many times. CDR1 and CDR2 (germline): MDHEN, SYDVKM. V lost 1 base and J lost 3, with 3 bases in between. The CDR3 spans 13 residues.

The genes are TRBV28 and TRBJ1-4; D is unclear. Sequencing used blood. This clonotype originated in a woman aged 18-35 years with Graves' hyperthyroidism. The CDR3 reads CASSLFPNEKLFF. The CDR3 coding sequence is TGTGCCAGCAGTTTATTTCCTAATGAAAAACTGTTTTTT.